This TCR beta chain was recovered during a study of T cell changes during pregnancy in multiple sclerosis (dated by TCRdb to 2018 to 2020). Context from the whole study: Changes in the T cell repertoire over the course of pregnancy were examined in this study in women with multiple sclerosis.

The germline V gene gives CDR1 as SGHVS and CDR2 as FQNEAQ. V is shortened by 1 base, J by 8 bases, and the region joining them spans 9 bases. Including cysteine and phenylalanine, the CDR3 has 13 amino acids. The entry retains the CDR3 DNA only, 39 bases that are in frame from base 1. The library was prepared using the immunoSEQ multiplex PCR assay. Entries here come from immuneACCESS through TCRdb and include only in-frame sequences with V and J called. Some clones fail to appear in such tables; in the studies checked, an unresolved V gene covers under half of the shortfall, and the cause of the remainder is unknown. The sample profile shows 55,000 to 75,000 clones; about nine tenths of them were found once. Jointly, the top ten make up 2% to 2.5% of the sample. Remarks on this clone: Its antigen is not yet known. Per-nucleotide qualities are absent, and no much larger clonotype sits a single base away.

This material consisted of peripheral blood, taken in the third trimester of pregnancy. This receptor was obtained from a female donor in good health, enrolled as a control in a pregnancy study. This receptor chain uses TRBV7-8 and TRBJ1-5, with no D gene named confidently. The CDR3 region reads CASSLGAVEPQHF. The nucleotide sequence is TGTGCCAGCAGCTTAGGGGCCGTGGAGCCCCAGCATTTT.